Included here is one T cell receptor (beta chain) sequence, with context. The data were obtained in a study of blood T cells in healthy people across ages. With 4 bases clipped from V and 5 bases from J, the junction kept 4 bases outside the gene matches. CDR1 ENHRY and CDR2 SYGVKD come from the germline V gene. The CDR3 sequence is 13 residues long. Each donor gave roughly 9.1 milliliters of peripheral blood. With a J-beta primer mix and a sample-barcoded 5' primer, a second PCR ran about 6 to 11 cycles. A single record per CDR3 protein comes from TCRdb applying MiXCR to the 5' RACE reads. The data hold over 500,000 distinct CDR3 sequences, with around a quarter observed a single time. The same sample was also used in a study of T cells of mothers and their children.

The source material was blood. The V call is TRBV10-3, the J call TRBJ2-5; 7 nucleotides line up with TRBD2. The sequence came from a boy aged 2 to 10 in good health. CDR3 DNA: TGTGCCATCAGTGGAAGCGGGGTGGAGACCCAGTACTTC. Protein product: CAISGSGVETQYF.